This TCR beta chain was obtained from a study of T cell responses to AZD1222 COVID-19 vaccine. Germline V gene sequence: CDR1 MNHEY, CDR2 SVGAGI. V lost 7 bases to trimming and J lost 1 base, with 14 bases between them. The CDR3 is 14 residues long. Concerning this clone itself: What it binds is unknown.

General study points: Most donors were white British and more were female, and clonal diversity was possibly underestimated. Seropositive AZD1222 recipients at baseline numbered only six or seven.

Using immunoSEQ multiplex PCR, the repertoire was profiled, and TCRdb retains in-frame clones only, with some absent. The table has about 120,000 clones, roughly nine tenths seen once. The TCR was taken from an adult in good health. The starting material was peripheral blood, obtained on day 0 of AZD1222 vaccination. The V gene is TRBV6-5, the J gene TRBJ2-7; unclear D gene. The CDR3, as DNA: TGTGCCAGCACCCAGACCGGACGGTCCTACGAGCAGTACTTC. Translating gives CASTQTGRSYEQYF.